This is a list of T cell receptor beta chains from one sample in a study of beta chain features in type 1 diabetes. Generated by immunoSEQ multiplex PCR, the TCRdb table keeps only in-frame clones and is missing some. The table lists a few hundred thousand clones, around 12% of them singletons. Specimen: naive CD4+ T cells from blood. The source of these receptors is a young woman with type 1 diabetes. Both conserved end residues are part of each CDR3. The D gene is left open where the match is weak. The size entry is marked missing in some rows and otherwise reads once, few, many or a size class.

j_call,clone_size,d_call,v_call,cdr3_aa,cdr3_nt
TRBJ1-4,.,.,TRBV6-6,CASSYSADEKLFF,TGTGCCAGCAGTTACTCGGCCGATGAAAAACTGTTTTTT
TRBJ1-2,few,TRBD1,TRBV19,CASSDRDRGYGYTF,TGTGCCAGTAGTGACCGGGACAGGGGATATGGCTACACCTTC
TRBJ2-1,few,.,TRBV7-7,CASSLAKRSSYNEQFF,TGTGCTAGCAGCTTAGCTAAGAGGAGCTCCTACAATGAGCAGTTCTTC
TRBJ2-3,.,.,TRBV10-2,CASSESRGGGADTQYF,TGCGCCAGCAGTGAGTCGCGGGGAGGTGGAGCAGATACGCAGTATTTT
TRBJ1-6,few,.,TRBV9,CASSVEPVPPPLHF,TGTGCCAGCAGCGTAGAGCCGGTTCCTCCACCCCTCCACTTT
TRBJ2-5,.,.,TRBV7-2,CASSSSTLKTQYF,TGTGCCAGCAGCTCCTCCACCCTAAAGACCCAGTACTTC
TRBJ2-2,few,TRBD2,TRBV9,CASSGPLAGYTGELFF,TGTGCCAGCAGCGGCCCCTTAGCGGGGTACACCGGGGAGCTGTTTTTT
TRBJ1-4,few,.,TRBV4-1,CASSQGWQGNEKLFF,TGCGCCAGCAGCCAAGGTTGGCAGGGTAATGAAAAACTGTTTTTT
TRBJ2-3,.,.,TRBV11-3,CASSSEGSDTQYF,TGTGCCAGCAGCTCCGAGGGATCAGATACGCAGTATTTT
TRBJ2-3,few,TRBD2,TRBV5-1,CASSFTASGRDTQYF,TGCGCCAGCAGCTTTACGGCTAGCGGGAGGGATACGCAGTATTTT
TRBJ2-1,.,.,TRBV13,CASNVRPDSYYNEQFF,TGTGCCAGCAACGTTAGGCCAGACTCCTACTACAATGAGCAGTTCTTC
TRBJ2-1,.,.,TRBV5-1,CASSLGLARDNEQFF,TGCGCCAGCAGCTTGGGTCTAGCGAGGGACAATGAGCAGTTCTTC
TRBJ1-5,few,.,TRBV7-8,CASSEGALRQSNQPQHF,TGTGCCAGCAGCGAAGGAGCCCTTAGACAGAGCAATCAGCCCCAGCATTTT
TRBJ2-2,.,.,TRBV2,CASSESTGELFF,TGTGCCAGCAGCGAGAGTACCGGGGAGCTGTTTTTT
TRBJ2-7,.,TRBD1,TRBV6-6,CASSVRDRFREQYF,TGTGCCAGCAGTGTCCGGGACAGATTTAGAGAGCAGTACTTC
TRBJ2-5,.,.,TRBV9,CASSVAGGSQSTQYF,TGTGCCAGCAGCGTAGCTGGAGGCAGTCAATCGACCCAGTACTTC
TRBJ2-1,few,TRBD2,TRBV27,CASSLPGSGGGNEQFF,TGTGCCAGCAGTTTACCGGGTAGCGGGGGGGGGAATGAGCAGTTCTTC
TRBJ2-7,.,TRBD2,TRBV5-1,CASSLGLAGDEQYF,TGCGCCAGCAGCTTGGGCCTAGCGGGAGACGAGCAGTACTTC
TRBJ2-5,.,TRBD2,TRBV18,CASSPGSSGIQETQYF,TGTGCCAGCTCACCGGGGTCTAGCGGGATTCAAGAGACCCAGTACTTC
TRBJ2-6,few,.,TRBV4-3,CASSQDSPGAGANVLTF,TGCGCCAGCAGCCAAGACTCGCCAGGGGCTGGGGCCAACGTCCTGACTTTC
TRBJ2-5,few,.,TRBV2,CATSMQEETQYF,TGTGCCACGTCGATGCAGGAAGAGACCCAGTACTTC
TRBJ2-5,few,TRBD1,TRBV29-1,CSAAQTGGVEETQYF,TGCAGCGCAGCGCAAACAGGGGGAGTAGAAGAGACCCAGTACTTC
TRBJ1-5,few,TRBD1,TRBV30,CACGTGGLQPQHF,TGTGCCTGCGGGACAGGGGGCCTTCAGCCCCAGCATTTT